Below are 4 T cell receptor beta chains sequenced from a single sample in a study of circulating CD8 cells and anti-PD-1 response in melanoma. The QIAseq Immune Repertoire TCR panel built the libraries from roughly 15 ng of total RNA. TCRdb fed the reads into MiXCR, producing one record per CDR3 protein. Counted here are about 220 distinct CDR3 sequences, 6% to 8% occurring once; the ten biggest clones make up 65% to 90%. Live CD3+CD8+TCRalphabeta+ cells were sorted into four subsets by PD-1 and/or TIGIT. Here the sequenced sample was CD8+ T cells from PBMCs, taken at baseline or after one month of anti-PD-1 therapy (not recorded which). The receptor source for this set is a human donor with melanoma.

This clonotype is categorized as medium-sized (0.01 to 0.1%). The gene calls are TRBV7-9 and TRBJ2-2; 7 bases map to TRBD2. Losses at the gene ends were 1 base for V and 3 bases for J; bases not matched to a gene: 5. This CDR3 contains 16 residues. Germline loops: CDR1 SEHNR, CDR2 FQNEAQ (reference sequence). CDR3 residues: CASSLELARHTGELFF. CDR3 nucleotide sequence: TGTGCCAGCAGCTTAGAACTAGCGAGACACACCGGGGAGCTGTTTTTT.

The chain joins TRBV28 to TRBJ2-5; the match to TRBD2 covers 9 bases. Trimming at V came to 7 bases and at J to 5 bases, leaving 2 bases not matched to a gene. There are 12 residues in the CDR3. CDR1 is MDHEN, CDR2 SYDVKM, per germline. CDR3 nucleotides: TGTGCCAGCACCAGCGGGAGGGAGACCCAGTACTTC. This translates into CASTSGRETQYF.

Judged by abundance, this clonotype is medium-sized. The V gene is TRBV29-1, the J gene TRBJ2-1; 7 bases match TRBD1. J gave up 2 bases and V 1 base, and 5 bases lay outside the gene matches. The CDR3 has 15 residues. The germline CDR1 and CDR2 sequences are SQVTM and ANQGSEA. The CDR3 nucleotides read TGCAGCGTTGAAGGTACGGGACAGACCTACAATGAGCAGTTCTTC. It is translated as CSVEGTGQTYNEQFF.

This clonotype is judged medium-sized. The chain joins TRBV29-1 to TRBJ2-1; the match to TRBD2 covers 14 bases. CDR3 length: 14 amino acids. J lost 5 bases, V lost 7 bases, and 4 bases had no gene match. In germline, CDR1 is SQVTM, CDR2 ANQGSEA. The CDR3 nucleotides are TGCAGCGGCCGGACTAGCGGGGGGCACAATGAGCAGTTCTTC. Amino acid sequence: CSGRTSGGHNEQFF.